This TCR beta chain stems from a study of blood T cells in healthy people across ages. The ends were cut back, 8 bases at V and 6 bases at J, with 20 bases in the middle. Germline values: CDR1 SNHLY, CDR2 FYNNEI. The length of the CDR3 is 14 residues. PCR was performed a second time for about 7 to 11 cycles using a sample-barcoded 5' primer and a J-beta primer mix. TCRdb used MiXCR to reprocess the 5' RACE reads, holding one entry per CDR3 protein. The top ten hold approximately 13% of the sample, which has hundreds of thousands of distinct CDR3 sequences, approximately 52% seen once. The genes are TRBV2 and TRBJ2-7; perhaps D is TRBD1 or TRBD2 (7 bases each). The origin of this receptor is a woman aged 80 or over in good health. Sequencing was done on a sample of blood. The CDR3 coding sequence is TGTGCCAGCTCTAGCGGAGGGGGCTGGGGCGAGCAGTACTTC. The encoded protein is CASSSGGGWGEQYF.